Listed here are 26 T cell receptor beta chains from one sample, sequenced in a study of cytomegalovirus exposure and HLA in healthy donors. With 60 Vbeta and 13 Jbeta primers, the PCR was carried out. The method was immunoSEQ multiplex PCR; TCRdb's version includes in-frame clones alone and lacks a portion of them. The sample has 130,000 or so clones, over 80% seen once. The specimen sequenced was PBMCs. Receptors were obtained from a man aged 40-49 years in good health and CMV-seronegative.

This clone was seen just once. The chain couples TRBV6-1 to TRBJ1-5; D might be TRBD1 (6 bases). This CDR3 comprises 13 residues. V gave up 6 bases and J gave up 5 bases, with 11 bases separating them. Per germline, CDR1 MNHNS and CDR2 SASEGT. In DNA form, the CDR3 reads TGTGCCAGCAGATCGACAGGTTATCAGCCCCAGCATTTT. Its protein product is CASRSTGYQPQHF.

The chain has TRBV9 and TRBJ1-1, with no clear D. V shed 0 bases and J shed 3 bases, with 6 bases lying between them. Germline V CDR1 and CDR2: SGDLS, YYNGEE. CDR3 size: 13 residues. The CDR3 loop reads CASSVASDTEAFF. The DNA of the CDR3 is TGTGCCAGCAGCGTAGCGTCAGACACTGAAGCTTTCTTT. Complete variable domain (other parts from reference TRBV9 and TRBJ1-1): DSGVTQTPKHLITATGQRVTLRCSPRSGDLSVYWYQQSLDQGLQFLIQYYNGEERAKGNILERFSAQQFPDLHSELNLSSLELGDSALYFCASSVASDTEAFFGQGTRLTVV.

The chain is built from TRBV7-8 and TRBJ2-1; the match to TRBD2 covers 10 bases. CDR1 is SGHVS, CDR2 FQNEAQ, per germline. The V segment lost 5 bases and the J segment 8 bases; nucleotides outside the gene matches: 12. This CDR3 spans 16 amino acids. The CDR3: CASSPRTSGILDEQFF. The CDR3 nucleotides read TGTGCCAGCAGCCCCCGTACTAGCGGGATTTTAGATGAGCAGTTCTTC.

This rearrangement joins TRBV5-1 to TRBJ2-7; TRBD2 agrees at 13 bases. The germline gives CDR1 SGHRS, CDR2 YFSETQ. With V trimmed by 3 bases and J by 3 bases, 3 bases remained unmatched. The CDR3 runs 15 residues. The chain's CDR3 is CASSWGTSGNYEQYF. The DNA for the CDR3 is TGCGCCAGCAGCTGGGGGACTAGCGGGAACTACGAGCAGTACTTC.

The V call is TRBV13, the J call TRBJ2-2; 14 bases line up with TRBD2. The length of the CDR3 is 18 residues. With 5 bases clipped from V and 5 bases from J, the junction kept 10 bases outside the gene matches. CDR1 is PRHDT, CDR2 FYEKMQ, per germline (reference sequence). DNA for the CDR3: TGTGCCAGCAGCCCGGGACTAGCGGGAGAGTCGAGAACCGGGGAGCTGTTTTTT. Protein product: CASSPGLAGESRTGELFF.

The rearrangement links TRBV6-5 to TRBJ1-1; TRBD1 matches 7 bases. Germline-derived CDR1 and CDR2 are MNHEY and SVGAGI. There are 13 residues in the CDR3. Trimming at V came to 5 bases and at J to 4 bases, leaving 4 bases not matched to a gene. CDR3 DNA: TGTGCCAGCAGTATTGACAGGGTCACTGAAGCTTTCTTT. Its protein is CASSIDRVTEAFF.

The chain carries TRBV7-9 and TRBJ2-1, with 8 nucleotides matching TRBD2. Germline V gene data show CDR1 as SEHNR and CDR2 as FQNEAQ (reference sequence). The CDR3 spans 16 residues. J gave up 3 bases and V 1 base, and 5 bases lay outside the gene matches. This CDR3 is CASSLGLAGLYNEQFF. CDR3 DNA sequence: TGTGCCAGCAGCTTAGGCTTAGCGGGGCTCTACAATGAGCAGTTCTTC.

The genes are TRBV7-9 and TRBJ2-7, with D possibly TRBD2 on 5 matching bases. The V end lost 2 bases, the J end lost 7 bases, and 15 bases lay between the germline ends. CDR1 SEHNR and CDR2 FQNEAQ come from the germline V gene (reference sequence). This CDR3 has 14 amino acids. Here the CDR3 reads CASSLLGIPGEQYF. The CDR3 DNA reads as TGTGCCAGCAGCTTACTGGGCATCCCGGGGGAGCAGTACTTC.

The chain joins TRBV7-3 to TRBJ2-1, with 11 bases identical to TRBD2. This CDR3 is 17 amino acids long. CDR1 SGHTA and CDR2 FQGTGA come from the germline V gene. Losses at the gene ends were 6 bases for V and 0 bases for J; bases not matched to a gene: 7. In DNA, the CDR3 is TGTGCCAGCAGTGGACTAGCGGGTTCGAGCTCCTACAATGAGCAGTTCTTC. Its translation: CASSGLAGSSSYNEQFF.

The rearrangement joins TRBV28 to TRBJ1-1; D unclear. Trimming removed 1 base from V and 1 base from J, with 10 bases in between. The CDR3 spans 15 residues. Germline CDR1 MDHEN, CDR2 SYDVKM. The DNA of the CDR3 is TGTGCCAGCAGTTTATCGGCAGGTGGGAACACTGAAGCTTTCTTT. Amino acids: CASSLSAGGNTEAFF.

CDR3: CASSQGTSGAWDEQFF. As DNA, the CDR3 is TGTGCCAGCAGCCAAGGGACTAGTGGGGCCTGGGATGAGCAGTTCTTC. The chain carries TRBV14 and TRBJ2-1, with 7 bases that match TRBD2. There are 16 residues in the CDR3. Germline lookup yields CDR1 SGHDN and CDR2 FVKESK. V trimming: 1 base; J trimming: 8 bases; junction bases outside the gene matches: 11.

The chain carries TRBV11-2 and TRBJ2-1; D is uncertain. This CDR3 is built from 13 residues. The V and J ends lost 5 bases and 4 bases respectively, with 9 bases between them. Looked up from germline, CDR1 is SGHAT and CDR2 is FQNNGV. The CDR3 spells CASSPDSYNEQFF. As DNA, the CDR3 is TGTGCCAGCAGCCCTGACTCGTACAATGAGCAGTTCTTC.

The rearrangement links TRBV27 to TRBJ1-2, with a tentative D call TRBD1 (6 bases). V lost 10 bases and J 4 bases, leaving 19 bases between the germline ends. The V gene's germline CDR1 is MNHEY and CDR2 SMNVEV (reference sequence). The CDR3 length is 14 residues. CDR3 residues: CATTTGQGGYGYTF. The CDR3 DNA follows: TGTGCCACTACGACAGGACAAGGGGGCTATGGCTACACCTTC.

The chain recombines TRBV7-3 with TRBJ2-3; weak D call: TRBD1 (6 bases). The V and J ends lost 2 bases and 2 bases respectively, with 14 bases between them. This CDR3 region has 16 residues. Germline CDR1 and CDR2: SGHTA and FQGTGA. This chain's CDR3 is CASSLWGQGTTDTQYF. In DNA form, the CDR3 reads TGTGCCAGCAGCTTATGGGGGCAGGGGACCACAGATACGCAGTATTTT.

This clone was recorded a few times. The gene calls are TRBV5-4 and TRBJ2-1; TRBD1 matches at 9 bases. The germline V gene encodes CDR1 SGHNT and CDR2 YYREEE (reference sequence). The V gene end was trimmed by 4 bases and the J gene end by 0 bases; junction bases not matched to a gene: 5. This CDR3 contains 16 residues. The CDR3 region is CASSRRQGGSYNEQFF. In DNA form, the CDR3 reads TGTGCCAGCAGCAGGCGACAGGGGGGCTCCTACAATGAGCAGTTCTTC.

CDR3 DNA sequence: TGTGCCAGCAGCTTAGGCGTCAGGGTCGGCTACAATGAGCAGTTCTTC. Encoded protein: CASSLGVRVGYNEQFF. The chain uses TRBV13 and TRBJ2-1; perhaps TRBD1 as D (5 bases). Germline V gene data show CDR1 as PRHDT and CDR2 as FYEKMQ (reference sequence). This CDR3 region has 16 residues. Between the trimmed V and J ends, which lost 0 bases and 3 bases, there was a span of 12 bases. Drawing the rest from reference TRBV13 and TRBJ2-1, the complete variable domain is AAGVIQSPRHLIKEKRETATLKCYPIPRHDTVYWYQQGPGQDPQFLISFYEKMQSDKGSIPDRFSAQQFSDYHSELNMSSLELGDSALYFCASSLGVRVGYNEQFFGPGTRLTVL.

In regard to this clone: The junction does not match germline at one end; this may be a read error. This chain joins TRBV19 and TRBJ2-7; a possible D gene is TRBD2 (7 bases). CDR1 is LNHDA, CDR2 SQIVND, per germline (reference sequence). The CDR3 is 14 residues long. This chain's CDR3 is CTSSEGGLPYEQYF. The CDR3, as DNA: TGTACCAGTAGTGAGGGGGGGCTTCCCTACGAGCAGTACTTC.

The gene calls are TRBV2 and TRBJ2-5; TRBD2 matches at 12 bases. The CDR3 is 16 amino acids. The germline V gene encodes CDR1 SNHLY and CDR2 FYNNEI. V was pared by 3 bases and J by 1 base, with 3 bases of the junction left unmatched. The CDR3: CASSEPSGRVQETQYF. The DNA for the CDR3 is TGTGCCAGCAGTGAGCCTAGCGGGAGGGTCCAAGAGACCCAGTACTTC.

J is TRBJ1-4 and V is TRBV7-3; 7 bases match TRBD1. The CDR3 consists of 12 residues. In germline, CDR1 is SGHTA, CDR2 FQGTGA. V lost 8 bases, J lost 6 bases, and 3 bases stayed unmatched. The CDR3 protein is CASSRGDEKLFF. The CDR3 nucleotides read TGTGCCAGCTCCAGGGGGGATGAAAAACTGTTTTTT. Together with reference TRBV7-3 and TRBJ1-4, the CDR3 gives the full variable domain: GAGVSQTPSNKVTEKGKYVELRCDPISGHTALYWYRQSLGQGPEFLIYFQGTGAADDSGLPNDRFFAVRPEGSVSTLKIQRTERGDSAVYLCASSRGDEKLFFGSGTQLSVL.

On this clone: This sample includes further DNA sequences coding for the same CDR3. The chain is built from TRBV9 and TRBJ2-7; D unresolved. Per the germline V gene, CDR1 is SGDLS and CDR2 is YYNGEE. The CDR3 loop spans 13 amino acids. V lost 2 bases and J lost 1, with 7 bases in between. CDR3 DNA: TGTGCCAGCAGCGTTGCAGGATCCTACGAGCAGTACTTC. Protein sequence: CASSVAGSYEQYF.

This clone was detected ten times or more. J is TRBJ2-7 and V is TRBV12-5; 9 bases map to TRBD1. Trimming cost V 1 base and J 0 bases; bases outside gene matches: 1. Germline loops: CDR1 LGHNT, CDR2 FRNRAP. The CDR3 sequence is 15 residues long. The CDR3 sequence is CASGLGTGDSYEQYF. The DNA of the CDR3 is TGTGCTAGTGGTTTGGGGACAGGGGACTCCTACGAGCAGTACTTC.

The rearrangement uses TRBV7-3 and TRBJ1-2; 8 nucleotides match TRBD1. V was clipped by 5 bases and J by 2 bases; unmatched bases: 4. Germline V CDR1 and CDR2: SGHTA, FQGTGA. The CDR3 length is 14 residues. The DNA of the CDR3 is TGTGCCAGCAGCGTCCGACAGGGGAACTATGGCTACACCTTC. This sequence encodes CASSVRQGNYGYTF.

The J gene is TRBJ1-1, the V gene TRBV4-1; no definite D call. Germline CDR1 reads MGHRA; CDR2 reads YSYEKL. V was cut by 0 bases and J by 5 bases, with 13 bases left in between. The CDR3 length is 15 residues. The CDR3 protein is CASSQEAVPGTEAFF. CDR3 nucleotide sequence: TGCGCCAGCAGCCAAGAAGCGGTCCCGGGGACTGAAGCTTTCTTT.

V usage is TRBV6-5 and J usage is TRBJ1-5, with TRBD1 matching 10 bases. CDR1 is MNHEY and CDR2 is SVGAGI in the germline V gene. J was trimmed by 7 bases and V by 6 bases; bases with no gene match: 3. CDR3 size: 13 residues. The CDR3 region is CASSWTGGQPQHF. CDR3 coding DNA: TGTGCCAGCAGCTGGACAGGGGGACAGCCCCAGCATTTT.

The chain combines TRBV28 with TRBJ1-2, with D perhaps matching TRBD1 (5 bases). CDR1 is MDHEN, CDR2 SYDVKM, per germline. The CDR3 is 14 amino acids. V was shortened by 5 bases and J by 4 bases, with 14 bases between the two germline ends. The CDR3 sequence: CASSGAGGVYGYTF. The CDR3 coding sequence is TGTGCCAGCAGTGGAGCTGGGGGGGTCTATGGCTACACCTTC.

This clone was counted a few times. DNA for the CDR3: TGTGCCAGCAGTTTAAGTGCTCCAGGCTACTCTGGAAACACCATATATTTT. Translating gives CASSLSAPGYSGNTIYF. The V and J genes are TRBV27 and TRBJ1-3; D gene unclear. V lost 2 bases to trimming and J lost 0 bases, with 14 bases between them. This CDR3 contains 17 residues. Germline V gene lookup returns CDR1 MNHEY and CDR2 SMNVEV (reference sequence).